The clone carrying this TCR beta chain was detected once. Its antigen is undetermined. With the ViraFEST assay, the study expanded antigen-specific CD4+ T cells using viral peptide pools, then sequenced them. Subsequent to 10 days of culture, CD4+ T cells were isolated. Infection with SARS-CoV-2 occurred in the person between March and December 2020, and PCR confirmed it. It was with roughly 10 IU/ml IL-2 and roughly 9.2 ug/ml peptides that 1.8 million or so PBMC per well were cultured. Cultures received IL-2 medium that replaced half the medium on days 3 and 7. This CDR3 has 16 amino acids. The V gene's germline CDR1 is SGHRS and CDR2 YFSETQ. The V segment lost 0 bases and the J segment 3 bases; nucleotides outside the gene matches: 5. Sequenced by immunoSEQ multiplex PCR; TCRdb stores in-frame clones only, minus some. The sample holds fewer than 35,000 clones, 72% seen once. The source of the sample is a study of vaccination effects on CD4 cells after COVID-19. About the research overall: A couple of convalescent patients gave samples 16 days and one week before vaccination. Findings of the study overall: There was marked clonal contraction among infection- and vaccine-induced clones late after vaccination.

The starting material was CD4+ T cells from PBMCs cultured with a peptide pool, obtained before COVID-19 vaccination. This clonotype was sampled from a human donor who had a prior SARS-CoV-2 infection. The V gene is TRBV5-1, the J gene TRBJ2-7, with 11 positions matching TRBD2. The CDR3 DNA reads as TGCGCCAGCAGCTTGGGTTTAGCGGGGGGGATCTACGAGCAGTACTTC. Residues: CASSLGLAGGIYEQYF.